This T cell receptor beta chain stems from a study of T cells in Graves' hyperthyroidism and ophthalmopathy. Points on this clonotype: Antigen unknown.

The germline V gene encodes CDR1 ENHRY and CDR2 SYGVKD. The CDR3 extends over 15 amino acids. The V end was cut by 10 bases, the J end by 4 bases, with 22 bases between. From RNA transcripts, TCR beta CDR3 regions were amplified. HTBI primers were the set used in a first-round RT-PCR of the TCR CDR3. Via MiXCR, TCRdb re-called the multiplex PCR reads, giving one row per CDR3 protein. Of about 570,000 distinct CDR3 sequences listed, under 60% were seen once; the top ten hold over 15%. Researchers barred patients who had uncontrolled infection, other autoimmune disease, pregnancy or lactation. Findings of the study overall: Most clonotypes expanded in thyroid above 0.001 were likewise present in blood. In the analysis, a 13 V-J model separated ophthalmopathy from stable hyperthyroidism.

The clonotype was recovered from an adult woman with Graves' disease, either hyperthyroidism or ophthalmopathy (not recorded which). The J gene is TRBJ1-2, the V gene TRBV10-3; D is unclear. Sequenced sample: peripheral blood or thyroid tissue (not recorded which). CDR3 region: CASSSSSQDPYGYTF. The CDR3 DNA is TGTGCCAGCAGCTCAAGCTCGCAGGACCCCTATGGCTACACCTTC.